These T cell receptor beta chains were read from a single sample in a study of Ad26.COV2.S vaccination and SARS-CoV-2 variants. Method: immunoSEQ multiplex PCR; TCRdb's copy keeps in-frame clones and lacks some. The repertoire holds about 450,000 clones, with approximately 92% as singletons. The specimen comprised peripheral blood, sampled in a trial of Ad26.COV2.S vaccine versus placebo. These receptor sequences come from a person aged 18-60 years who received the Ad26.COV2.S COVID-19 vaccine or a placebo. Each CDR3 is given with its conserved first and last residue. The order of the fields is D gene, clone size, J gene, CDR3 length, V gene, CDR3 DNA, CDR3 protein. A D gene is named only where the DNA matches it firmly. Some rows have no size entry. The others give once, few or many, or a class for an expanded clone.

d_gene: .
abundance: .
j_gene: TRBJ1-2
len: 11
v_gene: TRBV4-2
CDR3nt: TGTGCCAGCAGCCAGTATTATGGCTACACCTTC
CDR3aa: CASSQYYGYTF

d_gene: .
abundance: .
j_gene: TRBJ2-2
len: 15
v_gene: TRBV24-1
CDR3nt: TGTGCCACCAGTGATTATGGACCCTCTCCCGGGGAGCTGTTTTTT
CDR3aa: CATSDYGPSPGELFF

d_gene: TRBD1
abundance: .
j_gene: TRBJ1-2
len: 14
v_gene: TRBV24-1
CDR3nt: TGTGCCACCAGTCCTTCGACAGGGGGCTATGGCTACACCTTC
CDR3aa: CATSPSTGGYGYTF

d_gene: TRBD2
abundance: .
j_gene: TRBJ2-2
len: 15
v_gene: TRBV7-2
CDR3nt: TGTGCCAGCAGCTGGGGACTAGCGACAACCGGGGAGCTGTTTTTT
CDR3aa: CASSWGLATTGELFF

d_gene: .
abundance: .
j_gene: TRBJ2-5
len: 13
v_gene: TRBV7-2
CDR3nt: TGTGCCAGCAGCACCGACTCTCAAGAGACCCAGTACTTC
CDR3aa: CASSTDSQETQYF

d_gene: .
abundance: .
j_gene: TRBJ2-2
len: 17
v_gene: TRBV5-6
CDR3nt: TGTGCCAGCAGCATGGGTTGGGGAAATGAGAACACCGGGGAGCTGTTTTTT
CDR3aa: CASSMGWGNENTGELFF

d_gene: TRBD1
abundance: .
j_gene: TRBJ1-4
len: 14
v_gene: TRBV10-3
CDR3nt: TGTGCCATCAGTGAGGGCAGGGGGTATGAAAAACTGTTTTTT
CDR3aa: CAISEGRGYEKLFF

d_gene: .
abundance: few
j_gene: TRBJ1-2
len: 15
v_gene: TRBV4-1
CDR3nt: TGCGCCAGCAGCCGGGACCCAAGTCGTAACTATGGCTACACCTTC
CDR3aa: CASSRDPSRNYGYTF

d_gene: .
abundance: .
j_gene: TRBJ2-1
len: 14
v_gene: TRBV5-5
CDR3nt: TGTGCCAGCAGCCTTGGGGCCTCCTACAATGAGCAGTTCTTC
CDR3aa: CASSLGASYNEQFF

d_gene: .
abundance: .
j_gene: TRBJ2-2
len: 16
v_gene: TRBV2
CDR3nt: TGTGCCAGCAGTACCGGGGCCAGCGTGAACACCGGGGAGCTGTTTTTT
CDR3aa: CASSTGASVNTGELFF

d_gene: .
abundance: .
j_gene: TRBJ1-1
len: 14
v_gene: TRBV6-9
CDR3nt: TGTGCCAGCAGTTATAGGGGGGAGGACACTGAAGCTTTCTTT
CDR3aa: CASSYRGEDTEAFF

d_gene: .
abundance: once
j_gene: TRBJ1-6
len: 13
v_gene: TRBV5-1
CDR3nt: TGCGCCAGCAGCCCGGATCATAATTCACCCCTCCACTTT
CDR3aa: CASSPDHNSPLHF

d_gene: .
abundance: .
j_gene: TRBJ2-5
len: 13
v_gene: TRBV29-1
CDR3nt: TGCAGCGTAGAACTGGGGGGAGGAGAGACCCAGTACTTC
CDR3aa: CSVELGGGETQYF

d_gene: .
abundance: .
j_gene: TRBJ2-2
len: 11
v_gene: TRBV20-1
CDR3nt: TGCAGTGCTACGAACACCGGGGAGCTGTTTTTT
CDR3aa: CSATNTGELFF

d_gene: TRBD2
abundance: .
j_gene: TRBJ2-3
len: 16
v_gene: TRBV5-4
CDR3nt: TGTGCCAGCAGCTTGGACCCTAGCGGGAGTGGGGATACGCAGTATTTT
CDR3aa: CASSLDPSGSGDTQYF

d_gene: .
abundance: .
j_gene: TRBJ1-1
len: 13
v_gene: TRBV6-2/TRBV6-3
CDR3nt: TGTGCCAGCAGTTTCGACTGGTTCACTGAAGCTTTCTTT
CDR3aa: CASSFDWFTEAFF

d_gene: .
abundance: .
j_gene: TRBJ1-6
len: 17
v_gene: TRBV4-3
CDR3nt: TGCGCCAGCAGCCAAGATCATAATCGACAACGGAATTCACCCCTCCACTTT
CDR3aa: CASSQDHNRQRNSPLHF

d_gene: TRBD2
abundance: few
j_gene: TRBJ2-1
len: 15
v_gene: TRBV19
CDR3nt: TGTGCCAGTAGTATAGGTAGCGGGGGATACAATGAGCAGTTCTTC
CDR3aa: CASSIGSGGYNEQFF

d_gene: .
abundance: .
j_gene: TRBJ2-7
len: 12
v_gene: TRBV4-2
CDR3nt: TGTGCCAGCAGCCAAGGGCGGTACGAGCAGTACTTC
CDR3aa: CASSQGRYEQYF

d_gene: .
abundance: .
j_gene: TRBJ1-1
len: 19
v_gene: TRBV9
CDR3nt: TGTGCCAGCAGCGTAGGGGACCTCTTTTATTACCAAATGAACACTGAAGCTTTCTTT
CDR3aa: CASSVGDLFYYQMNTEAFF

d_gene: .
abundance: once
j_gene: TRBJ2-1
len: 16
v_gene: TRBV7-7
CDR3nt: TGTGCTAGCAGCCGAGGGGCGGAAAGCTCCTACAATGAGCAGTTCTTC
CDR3aa: CASSRGAESSYNEQFF

d_gene: TRBD2
abundance: once
j_gene: TRBJ2-1
len: 16
v_gene: TRBV3-1/TRBV3-2
CDR3nt: TGTGCCAGCAGCCAAGGACACAGCGGGGGTTACAATGAGCAGTTCTTC
CDR3aa: CASSQGHSGGYNEQFF

d_gene: .
abundance: once
j_gene: TRBJ2-3
len: 15
v_gene: TRBV5-6
CDR3nt: TGTGCCAGCAGCTTGGCGGGGACTCACACAGATACGCAGTATTTT
CDR3aa: CASSLAGTHTDTQYF

d_gene: .
abundance: few
j_gene: TRBJ1-5
len: 14
v_gene: TRBV18
CDR3nt: TGTGCCAGCTCACTCTTTCAGGGAGATCAGCCCCAGCATTTT
CDR3aa: CASSLFQGDQPQHF